The 6 T cell receptor beta chains below come from one sample, sequenced in a study of blood T cell repertoires in COVID-19. Data came from immunoSEQ multiplex PCR; TCRdb stores just in-frame clones and leaves some out. In the table there are 250,000 to 300,000 clones, 70% to 90% of which are singletons. Sequenced: peripheral blood. The receptors here all came from a woman aged 30 to 39 with active or convalescent COVID-19.

Notes on this clone: Other DNA sequences of this sample code for an identical CDR3. V is TRBV6-5 and J is TRBJ1-1; D ambiguous. V was pared by 6 bases and J by 1 base, with 9 bases between. Germline values: CDR1 MNHEY, CDR2 SVGAGI. The CDR3 totals 13 residues. CDR3 nucleotide sequence: TGTGCCAGCAGCCCCACAGAGAACACTGAAGCTTTCTTT. Its translation: CASSPTENTEAFF.

The rearrangement joins TRBV30 to TRBJ1-4; D might be TRBD1 (5 bases). Per the germline V gene, CDR1 is GTSNPN and CDR2 is SVGIG (reference sequence). V was pared by 2 bases and J by 6 bases, with 16 bases between. This CDR3 comprises 15 residues. The chain's CDR3 is CAWSIRGGSYEKLFF. Written as DNA, the CDR3 is TGTGCCTGGAGTATTAGGGGAGGGTCGTATGAAAAACTGTTTTTT.

The chain links TRBV5-6 to TRBJ2-2; TRBD1 aligns across 7 bases. Germline loops: CDR1 SGHDT, CDR2 YYEEEE. This CDR3 comprises 13 residues. With 2 bases clipped from V and 6 bases from J, the junction kept 1 base outside the gene matches. The CDR3, as DNA: TGTGCCAGCAGCTTTCAGGGGGCCGGGGAGCTGTTTTTT. Amino acids: CASSFQGAGELFF.

This rearrangement joins TRBV19 to TRBJ2-7; a weak D match, TRBD2 (6 bases). Germline V gene data show CDR1 as LNHDA and CDR2 as SQIVND (reference sequence). The V end lost 4 bases, the J end lost 3 bases, and 10 bases lay between the germline ends. CDR3 length: 13 residues. The CDR3 region is CASSTRGFYEQYF. The CDR3 DNA reads TGTGCCAGTAGTACGCGGGGCTTCTACGAGCAGTACTTC. Complete variable domain (other parts from reference TRBV19 and TRBJ2-7): DGGITQSPKYLFRKEGQNVTLSCEQNLNHDAMYWYRQDPGQGLRLIYYSQIVNDFQKGDIAEGYSVSREKKESFPLTVTSAQKNPTAFYLCASSTRGFYEQYFGPGTRLTVT.

The V gene is TRBV6-5, the J gene TRBJ1-2; the D is unclear. With 0 bases removed from V and 3 bases from J, the gap between germline ends came to 11 bases. Germline V lookup: CDR1 MNHEY, CDR2 SVGAGI. This CDR3 contains 15 residues. CDR3 DNA: TGTGCCAGCAGTTACTCGGCAGGTTTGGACTATGGCTACACCTTC. This encodes CASSYSAGLDYGYTF.

The J gene is TRBJ2-7, the V gene TRBV5-5, with a possible D match to TRBD1 (6 bases). The germline V and J ends were trimmed by 0 bases and 5 bases, with 12 bases remaining between them. From germline, CDR1 is SGHKS and CDR2 YYEKEE (reference sequence). This CDR3 contains 14 residues. CDR3 region: CASSLGPRGNEQYF. As DNA, the CDR3 is TGTGCCAGCAGCTTGGGGCCGAGGGGGAACGAGCAGTACTTC.